This T cell receptor (beta chain) was sequenced during a study of blood T cell repertoires in COVID-19. Study-level information: Both acute and convalescent COVID-19 samples were obtained from the United States, Italy and Spain.

There are 11 residues in the CDR3. CDR1 MDHEN and CDR2 SYDVKM come from the germline V gene. The V end was cut by 4 bases, the J end by 4 bases, with 4 bases between. In the study's own analysis: Counts of nucleated cells, estimated from reference gene primer amplification, were obtained. Sequencing used immunoSEQ multiplex PCR; TCRdb keeps in-frame clones, though not all of them. Clonal size and the V and J genes are those of that table, whereas D and trimming came from the DNA. The sample records approximately 240,000 clones, more than 65% being singletons. V and J are TRBV28 and TRBJ1-2; D unresolved. The sample taken for sequencing was peripheral blood. The sequence derives from a woman in her 40s with active or convalescent COVID-19. CDR3 region: CASSSVYGYTF. The CDR3, as DNA: TGTGCCAGCAGTTCGGTCTATGGCTACACCTTC.